The clone carrying this TCR beta chain was picked up a small number of times. Antigen specificity is unknown. Both 60 Vbeta primers and 13 Jbeta primers went into the PCR. As handled by the study authors: In a later analysis, roughly 11 million of 75 million to 85 million unique beta chains occurred in at least two donors. Some clones are missing from TCRdb's copy, which holds only in-frame ones; the method was immunoSEQ multiplex PCR. D and trimming were read from the DNA, whereas the V and J calls and clone size are those reported in that table. The sample has more than 150,000 clones; about four fifths are singletons. Trimming at V came to 6 bases and at J to 3 bases, leaving 3 bases not matched to a gene. This CDR3 is built from 13 residues. Germline V gene lookup returns CDR1 LNHDA and CDR2 SQIVND (reference sequence). The donors, nominally healthy at sampling, likely had unrecorded immune exposures.

The data originate from a study of cytomegalovirus exposure and HLA in healthy donors. Notes on the study in general: Highest at DRB1 and lowest at HLA-C, TCR association rates differed among HLA loci in a later analysis. Across donors, most TCRs were seen rarely, yet some public ones were widespread.

This receptor was taken from a man between 50 and 59 years old in good health and CMV-seronegative. Sequencing was performed on PBMCs. The chain joins TRBV19 to TRBJ1-1; TRBD1 agrees at 8 bases. CDR3 protein: CASSGTGYTEAFF. The CDR3 nucleotides are TGTGCCAGTAGCGGGACAGGATACACTGAAGCTTTCTTT.